Below, 31 T cell receptor beta chains from the same sample are listed, as sequenced in a study of radiotherapy plus CTLA-4 blockade in lung cancer. TCRdb keeps only in-frame clones here, not all; method: immunoSEQ multiplex PCR. Of roughly 68,000 clones listed, around 82% were seen once; the top ten hold 7.1%. Sequencing used peripheral blood, obtained from a patient treated with radiotherapy plus ipilimumab. The origin of the receptors is a human donor with non-small cell lung cancer who had a complete response to radiotherapy plus ipilimumab.

This clone was counted only a few times. The rearrangement joins TRBV30 to TRBJ1-2, with a possible D match to TRBD1 (5 bases). Germline loops: CDR1 GTSNPN, CDR2 SVGIG (reference sequence). V gave up 7 bases and J gave up 4 bases, with 16 bases separating them. The CDR3 extends over 13 amino acids. CDR3 nucleotide sequence: TGTGCCTCATCCAGGGACCGACCCTATGGCTACACCTTC. Amino acid sequence: CASSRDRPYGYTF.

This chain connects TRBV27 to TRBJ2-3, with TRBD2 matching over 11 bases. V was clipped by 4 bases and J by 2 bases; unmatched bases: 17. The CDR3 totals 20 residues. Germline CDR1 is MNHEY and CDR2 is SMNVEV (reference sequence). CDR3 sequence (DNA): TGTGCCAGCAGTTCCCCCCCGGGACTAGCGGAGATGGTGGACACAGATACGCAGTATTTT. Residues: CASSSPPGLAEMVDTDTQYF.

V gene TRBV2 combines with J gene TRBJ2-3; D gene ambiguous. The CDR3 is 12 amino acids. The germline V gene encodes CDR1 SNHLY and CDR2 FYNNEI. Trimming shortened V by 2 bases and J by 5 bases, and 5 bases separated the two germline ends. This CDR3 is CASSETRDTQYF. The CDR3 region has the DNA TGTGCCAGCAGTGAAACGAGAGATACGCAGTATTTT.

The rearrangement links TRBV6-5 to TRBJ2-7, with a tentative D call TRBD1 (5 bases). With 6 bases removed from V and 6 bases from J, the gap between germline ends came to 12 bases. There are 12 residues in the CDR3. CDR1 and CDR2 (germline): MNHEY, SVGAGI. In nucleotides, the CDR3 is TGTGCCAGCAGAACCTGGACAAGCGAGCAGTACGTC. It is translated as CASRTWTSEQYV.

This sequence joins TRBV6-5 and TRBJ1-2; TRBD1 aligns across 7 bases. There are 14 residues in the CDR3. Trimming removed 6 bases from V and 8 bases from J; junction bases left unmatched: 12. Per germline, CDR1 MNHEY and CDR2 SVGAGI. The CDR3 reads CASSLDGQGGGYTF. In DNA form, the CDR3 reads TGTGCCAGCAGCCTGGACGGCCAGGGGGGCGGCTACACCTTC.

V is TRBV27 and J is TRBJ1-2, with a possible D match to TRBD1 (6 bases). Trimming left V 8 bases short and J 8 bases short, with 18 bases between. The CDR3 has 13 amino acids. CDR1 and CDR2 (germline): MNHEY, SMNVEV (reference sequence). The CDR3 DNA reads TGTGCCAGCGGAGGGGGGCATTTAGGGGGCTACACCTTC. It codes for CASGGGHLGGYTF.

The chain is built from TRBV25-1 and TRBJ1-4, with TRBD1 as a possible D gene (6 bases). The CDR3 has 14 amino acids. Trimming stripped 3 bases from V and 7 bases from J, with 12 bases between. Germline CDR1 is MGHDK and CDR2 is SYGVNS. CDR3 nucleotides: TGTGCCAGCAGTGATAAAGAGACAGGTGAAAAACTGTTTTTT. It yields the protein CASSDKETGEKLFF.

This clone was picked up a small number of times. The chain joins TRBV19 to TRBJ2-6; 7 positions match TRBD1. Germline V gives CDR1 LNHDA, CDR2 SQIVND (reference sequence). V gave up 7 bases and J gave up 0 bases; unmatched junction bases: 6. CDR3 length: 16 amino acids. CDR3 nucleotide sequence: TGTGCCAGTATGCCTCCAGGGGGCTCTGGGGCCAACGTCCTGACTTTC. It translates to CASMPPGGSGANVLTF.

This clone was seen a handful of times. This chain joins TRBV9 and TRBJ1-1, with no clear D. The CDR3 runs to 13 residues. The V end lost 3 bases, the J end lost 0 bases, and 6 bases lay between the germline ends. Germline V gives CDR1 SGDLS, CDR2 YYNGEE. The chain's CDR3 is CASSAVMNTEAFF. The CDR3 DNA reads as TGTGCCAGCAGCGCAGTCATGAACACTGAAGCTTTCTTT.

The chain couples TRBV7-2 to TRBJ2-3; the D call may be TRBD1 or TRBD2 (5 bases each). V was trimmed by 11 bases and J by 5 bases, leaving 17 bases between them. CDR1 is SGHTA and CDR2 is FQGNSA in the germline V gene. CDR3 length equals 13 residues. The CDR3 is CAAGPTTEDTQYF. In nucleotides, the CDR3 is TGTGCCGCAGGGCCGACTACCGAAGATACGCAGTATTTT.

On this clone itself: Other DNA sequences in this sample translate to the same CDR3. This chain joins TRBV5-1 and TRBJ1-1, with TRBD1 matching over 7 bases. The germline V gene encodes CDR1 SGHRS and CDR2 YFSETQ. This CDR3 is built from 14 residues. The trim removed 5 bases at V and 3 bases at J, leaving 7 bases unmatched. The CDR3 nucleotides read TGCGCCAGCAGTTCTTTAGACAGGGACACTGAAGCTTTCTTT. Protein product: CASSSLDRDTEAFF. Together with reference TRBV5-1 and TRBJ1-1, the CDR3 gives the full variable domain: KAGVTQTPRYLIKTRGQQVTLSCSPISGHRSVSWYQQTPGQGLQFLFEYFSETQRNKGNFPGRFSGRQFSNSRSEMNVSTLELGDSALYLCASSSLDRDTEAFFGQGTRLTVV.

The rearrangement joins TRBV7-2 to TRBJ2-3, with 14 bases identical to TRBD2. Unmatched junction bases numbered 14, after V lost 6 bases and J lost 6 bases. There are 18 residues in the CDR3. The germline CDR1 and CDR2 sequences are SGHTA and FQGNSA. The CDR3, as DNA: TGTGCCAGCAGGTTCGGGACTAGCGGGAGAGGGGCCGCGGATACGCAGTATTTT. As protein: CASRFGTSGRGAADTQYF.

The gene calls are TRBV6-5 and TRBJ1-2; 9 bases are a match to TRBD1. Unmatched junction bases numbered 10, after V lost 6 bases and J lost 5 bases. Germline CDR1 is MNHEY and CDR2 is SVGAGI. There are 15 residues in the CDR3. CDR3 loop: CASSGGDRERYGYTF. As DNA, the CDR3 is TGTGCCAGCAGCGGGGGGGACAGGGAACGATATGGCTACACCTTC.

This rearrangement joins TRBV11-2 to TRBJ2-1; 11 bases fit TRBD2. The ends lost 1 base at V and 6 bases at J; junction bases unmatched: 2. Per the germline V gene, CDR1 is SGHAT and CDR2 is FQNNGV. This CDR3 has 15 residues. CDR3 in amino acids: CASSLVGTSGNEQFF. DNA for the CDR3: TGTGCCAGCAGCTTAGTTGGGACTAGCGGCAATGAGCAGTTCTTC.

The V and J genes are TRBV7-6 and TRBJ2-5; D remains ambiguous. Germline V lookup: CDR1 SGHVS, CDR2 FNYEAQ. This CDR3 comprises 12 residues. V was pared by 1 base and J by 5 bases, with 5 bases between. The CDR3 protein is CASSLEVETQYF. The DNA for the CDR3 is TGTGCCAGCAGCTTAGAAGTGGAGACCCAGTACTTC.

V and J are TRBV5-6 and TRBJ2-7, with 9 bases fitting TRBD2. Germline V lookup: CDR1 SGHDT, CDR2 YYEEEE. The CDR3 contains 15 residues. The junction had 7 bases not matched to a gene; V was cut back by 4 bases and J by 2 bases. CDR3 loop: CASSRVTSGTYEQYV. The CDR3, as DNA: TGTGCCAGCAGCCGCGTGACTAGCGGTACCTACGAGCAGTACGTC.

The chain combines TRBV9 with TRBJ2-7; 11 bases line up with TRBD1. With 4 bases clipped from V and 6 bases from J, the junction kept 3 bases outside the gene matches. This CDR3 region has 13 residues. CDR1 SGDLS and CDR2 YYNGEE come from the germline V gene. CDR3 in DNA: TGTGCCAGCAGCCGGACAGGGGGCGGCGAGCAGTACTTC. Translated: CASSRTGGGEQYF.

The V call is TRBV7-2, the J call TRBJ2-5; D uncertain. V dropped 5 bases and J dropped 5 bases, with 6 bases sitting between them. Germline V gives CDR1 SGHTA, CDR2 FQGNSA. CDR3 length equals 11 residues. CDR3 protein: CASSPSETQYF. The CDR3 coding sequence is TGTGCCAGCAGCCCGAGTGAGACCCAGTACTTC.

The chain employs TRBV7-9 and TRBJ1-2, with a possible D match to TRBD1 (6 bases). The germline gives CDR1 SEHNR, CDR2 FQNEAQ (reference sequence). CDR3 length: 15 amino acids. V lost 5 bases and J 2 bases, leaving 15 bases between the germline ends. The CDR3 loop reads CASSPSGVRNYGYTF. CDR3 bases: TGTGCCAGCAGCCCCTCAGGGGTCCGCAACTATGGCTACACCTTC.

This rearrangement joins TRBV5-1 to TRBJ2-2; the match to TRBD2 covers 8 bases. V gave up 4 bases and J gave up 1 base; unmatched junction bases: 9. This CDR3 contains 17 residues. CDR1 and CDR2 (germline): SGHRS, YFSETQ. This chain's CDR3 is CASSARGGTGNTGELFF. CDR3 DNA: TGCGCCAGCAGCGCCCGGGGGGGAACCGGGAACACCGGGGAGCTGTTTTTT.

The V gene is TRBV6-5, the J gene TRBJ1-2; D is unclear. The CDR3 extends over 12 amino acids. Per the germline V gene, CDR1 is MNHEY and CDR2 is SVGAGI. V lost 7 bases to trimming and J lost 8 bases, with 14 bases between them. CDR3 coding DNA: TGTGCCAGCAAAACTCCCCGGGAGGGCTACACCTTC. This sequence encodes CASKTPREGYTF.

This clone is medium-sized within its sample. This chain uses TRBV19 with TRBJ1-4; D is undetermined. The ends were cut back, 5 bases at V and 0 bases at J, with 10 bases in the middle. The V gene's germline CDR1 is LNHDA and CDR2 SQIVND (reference sequence). The CDR3 has 15 residues. In DNA, the CDR3 is TGTGCCAGTAGTCTTTACAGCTCAACTAATGAAAAACTGTTTTTT. This encodes CASSLYSSTNEKLFF.

Of note for this clone: Germline and junction disagree at one end, which may indicate a read error. The gene calls are TRBV11-2 and TRBJ1-2, with TRBD1 as a possible D gene (5 bases). In germline, CDR1 is SGHAT, CDR2 FQNNGV. There are 16 residues in the CDR3. The CDR3 coding sequence is TGTGCCATCAGCGGGTATTGGCAGGGCGGTAGGAATGGCTACACCTTC. This codes for CAISGYWQGGRNGYTF. Full variable domain (rest looked up from reference TRBV11-2 and TRBJ1-2): EAGVAQSPRYKIIEKRQSVAFWCNPISGHATLYWYQQILGQGPKLLIQFQNNGVVDDSQLPKDRFSAERLKGVDSTLKIQPAKLEDSAVYLCAISGYWQGGRNGYTFGSGTRLTVV.

This clone was seen only once. The CDR3 region is CASSLLSDTQYF. CDR3 DNA sequence: TGTGCCAGCAGCTTATTATCAGATACGCAGTATTTT. V usage is TRBV13 and J usage is TRBJ2-3; D not certain. The V gene's germline CDR1 is PRHDT and CDR2 FYEKMQ (reference sequence). The V end lost 2 bases, the J end lost 4 bases, and 4 bases lay between the germline ends. The CDR3 contains 12 residues.

This sequence joins TRBV7-2 and TRBJ2-7; the match to TRBD2 covers 10 bases. The trim removed 1 base at V and 7 bases at J, leaving 7 bases unmatched. The CDR3 runs to 15 residues. Germline CDR1 is SGHTA and CDR2 is FQGNSA. The chain's CDR3 is CASSLDSGGAREQYF. For the CDR3, the DNA is TGTGCCAGCAGCTTAGACAGCGGGGGGGCGCGGGAGCAGTACTTC.

This clone was seen a few times. CDR3 region: CAWGRGLAGGTDTQYF. In DNA, the CDR3 is TGTGCCTGGGGCCGGGGACTAGCGGGGGGTACAGATACGCAGTATTTT. This chain joins TRBV30 and TRBJ2-3; TRBD2 matches 15 bases. Germline-derived CDR1 and CDR2 are GTSNPN and SVGIG (reference sequence). Germline trimming cut 5 bases from V and 3 bases from J; bases unmatched to any gene: 6. This CDR3 has 16 amino acids.

V gene TRBV5-1 combines with J gene TRBJ1-1; the D gene is possibly TRBD1 (5 bases). Germline V CDR1 and CDR2: SGHRS, YFSETQ. The CDR3 covers 14 residues. V shed 0 bases and J shed 5 bases, with 11 bases lying between them. CDR3 in DNA: TGCGCCAGCAGCTTGGGGGCAGGGATGACTGAAGCTTTCTTT. Encoded protein: CASSLGAGMTEAFF.

The chain employs TRBV29-1 and TRBJ1-5; a weak D match, TRBD1 (6 bases). Trimming stripped 8 bases from V and 0 bases from J, with 17 bases between. There are 15 residues in the CDR3. Per germline, CDR1 SQVTM and CDR2 ANQGSEA. CDR3 in DNA: TGCAGCCTCCGGGGGGGGGCGGCTAGCAATCAGCCCCAGCATTTT. This translates into CSLRGGAASNQPQHF.

In this sample, this clone turned up a few times. V usage is TRBV11-2 and J usage is TRBJ2-4, with D maybe TRBD2 (6 bases). Germline CDR1 is SGHAT and CDR2 is FQNNGV. The CDR3 runs 15 residues. V lost 4 bases to trimming and J lost 3 bases, with 13 bases between them. CDR3 DNA sequence: TGTGCCAGCAGCTCGCCCAGGCGGGGCAAAAACATTCAGTACTTC. Protein: CASSSPRRGKNIQYF.

This clone was counted a few times. The chain has TRBV28 and TRBJ2-7; D is undetermined. CDR3 length: 13 amino acids. CDR1 and CDR2 (germline): MDHEN, SYDVKM. V shed 2 bases and J shed 0 bases, with 5 bases lying between them. The CDR3 region is CASSLPSSYEQYV. The CDR3 DNA follows: TGTGCCAGCAGTTTACCGAGCTCCTACGAGCAGTACGTC.

The genes are TRBV6-1 and TRBJ2-5; no clear D gene. The germline V gene has CDR1 MNHNS and CDR2 SASEGT. This CDR3 has 13 amino acids. Trimming cost V 3 bases and J 5 bases, with 10 bases left between them. The DNA of the CDR3 is TGTGCCAGCAGTGATGTGCAAACGGAGACCCAGTACTTC. It translates to CASSDVQTETQYF.